These 21 T cell receptor beta chains share one sample of origin, sequenced in a study of blood T cell repertoires in COVID-19. The assay was immunoSEQ multiplex PCR, and TCRdb's table has in-frame clones only and misses some. Of fewer than 200,000 clones listed, approximately 86% are singletons. The source material was peripheral blood. These receptors came from a middle-aged man with active or convalescent COVID-19.

The chain combines TRBV19 with TRBJ2-7, with 9 bases fitting TRBD1. Germline V gene sequence: CDR1 LNHDA, CDR2 SQIVND (reference sequence). CDR3 size: 14 residues. V lost 5 bases, J lost 3 bases, and 5 bases stayed unmatched. DNA of the CDR3: TGTGCCAGTAGTCCAGGACAGGGGTACTACGAGCAGTACTTC. The encoded protein is CASSPGQGYYEQYF. The full variable domain, with the rest looked up from reference TRBV19 and TRBJ2-7, is DGGITQSPKYLFRKEGQNVTLSCEQNLNHDAMYWYRQDPGQGLRLIYYSQIVNDFQKGDIAEGYSVSREKKESFPLTVTSAQKNPTAFYLCASSPGQGYYEQYFGPGTRLTVT.

The chain uses TRBV4-1 and TRBJ1-1; 7 positions agree with TRBD1. The V and J ends lost 0 bases and 13 bases, in that order; junction bases with no gene match: 5. CDR1 is MGHRA and CDR2 is YSYEKL in the germline V gene. The CDR3 consists of 12 residues. The CDR3 protein is CASSQDYRGIFF. The CDR3 bases are TGCGCCAGCAGCCAAGACTACAGGGGTATTTTCTTT.

V is TRBV14 and J is TRBJ2-7; 14 bases align to TRBD2. J gave up 3 bases and V 5 bases, and 3 bases lay outside the gene matches. CDR3 length: 15 amino acids. Germline V gives CDR1 SGHDN, CDR2 FVKESK. The chain's CDR3 is CASSAGLAGGYEQYF. CDR3 DNA: TGTGCCAGCAGCGCTGGACTAGCGGGGGGCTACGAGCAGTACTTC.

The rearrangement joins TRBV5-3 to TRBJ2-5, with D unresolved. TRBV5-3 is designated an ORF whose function remains uncertain. V lost 4 bases and J 1 base, leaving 11 bases between the germline ends. There are 14 residues in the CDR3. Written as DNA, the CDR3 is TGTGCCAGAAGCCCGAGTATGATCCAAGAGACCCAGTACTTC. Protein product: CARSPSMIQETQYF.

This chain uses TRBV29-1 with TRBJ2-7, with 9 bases identical to TRBD1. Germline CDR1 reads SQVTM; CDR2 reads ANQGSEA. The CDR3 contains 18 residues. V was clipped by 2 bases and J by 2 bases; unmatched bases: 16. The CDR3 region is CSVEFAESRTGETYEQYF. For the CDR3, the DNA is TGCAGCGTTGAATTTGCGGAAAGTCGGACAGGGGAAACCTACGAGCAGTACTTC.

V gene TRBV24-1 combines with J gene TRBJ1-5; the match to TRBD1 covers 7 bases. The CDR3 has 17 residues. The V segment lost 3 bases and the J segment 2 bases; nucleotides outside the gene matches: 9. The germline V gene encodes CDR1 KGHDR and CDR2 SFDVKD. CDR3 sequence: CATSDETTGAGNQPQHF. CDR3 in DNA: TGTGCCACCAGTGATGAAACTACAGGGGCCGGCAATCAGCCCCAGCATTTT.

The J gene is TRBJ1-1, the V gene TRBV5-1; 9 nucleotides match TRBD1. This CDR3 has 13 amino acids. The germline V gene encodes CDR1 SGHRS and CDR2 YFSETQ. The J segment lost 2 bases and the V segment lost 10 bases, leaving 6 bases of the junction unmatched. CDR3: CAARQGVNTEAFF. The CDR3, as DNA: TGCGCCGCAAGACAGGGGGTTAACACTGAAGCTTTCTTT.

The genes are TRBV11-2 and TRBJ2-3; D is unclear. With 1 base removed from V and 1 base from J, the gap between germline ends came to 3 bases. The CDR3 contains 13 residues. Germline CDR1 is SGHAT and CDR2 is FQNNGV. This CDR3 is CASSLAGTDTQYF. The DNA of the CDR3 is TGTGCCAGCAGCTTAGCGGGCACAGATACGCAGTATTTT.

The chain carries TRBV30 and TRBJ1-5, with D possibly matching TRBD1 (5 bases). Germline lookup yields CDR1 GTSNPN and CDR2 SVGIG (reference sequence). V was shortened by 5 bases and J by 4 bases, with 12 bases between the two germline ends. The CDR3 is 13 residues long. Here the CDR3 reads CAWALAGNQPQHF. In DNA form, the CDR3 reads TGTGCCTGGGCCCTGGCAGGGAATCAGCCCCAGCATTTT.

This clone came up once. The chain joins TRBV1 to TRBJ1-4; the table assigns TRBD1, which was not confirmed against the DNA. TRBV1 is noted as a pseudogene. The CDR3 has 17 residues. DNA for the CDR3: TGCACCAGCAGTAGACCGGGACAGCTTGCAACTAATGAAAAACTGTTTTTT. As protein: CTSSRPGQLATNEKLFF.

V usage is TRBV5-1 and J usage is TRBJ2-3, with 8 positions matching TRBD2. Germline trimming cut 5 bases from V and 5 bases from J; bases unmatched to any gene: 7. CDR1 SGHRS and CDR2 YFSETQ come from the germline V gene. CDR3 length: 14 residues. CDR3: CASRVGLARDTQYF. The CDR3, as DNA: TGCGCCAGCAGGGTCGGACTAGCCCGAGATACGCAGTATTTT.

V usage is TRBV4-1 and J usage is TRBJ2-5; TRBD1 might be the D (6 bases). V lost 4 bases to trimming and J lost 4 bases, with 22 bases between them. The CDR3 is made up of 17 amino acids. CDR1 is MGHRA, CDR2 YSYEKL, per germline. The CDR3 loop reads CASSPRTSGTSRETQYF. The CDR3 nucleotides are TGCGCCAGCAGCCCCCGAACTTCCGGGACATCTCGAGAGACCCAGTACTTC.

The chain is built from TRBV3-1 (or the pseudogene TRBV3-2) and TRBJ1-5, with 12 nucleotides matching TRBD1. The junction had 4 bases not matched to a gene; V was cut back by 1 base and J by 6 bases. The CDR3 has 16 amino acids. Germline assignment: CDR1 LGHDT and CDR2 YNNKEL (reference sequence). The CDR3 DNA is TGTGCCAGCAGCCAAGCAGGGACAGGGGGCCTTCAGCCCCAGCATTTT. Its translation: CASSQAGTGGLQPQHF.

The rearrangement uses TRBV28 and TRBJ1-1; weak D call: TRBD1 (6 bases). V gave up 2 bases and J gave up 5 bases, with 15 bases separating them. The CDR3 is 15 amino acids. Germline CDR1 and CDR2: MDHEN and SYDVKM. CDR3 sequence (DNA): TGTGCCAGCAGTTTACTTGGGAGCAGGGGTACTGAAGCTTTCTTT. Protein product: CASSLLGSRGTEAFF.

The chain employs TRBV2 and TRBJ1-2; tentatively, D is TRBD1 (5 bases). With 4 bases removed from V and 4 bases from J, the gap between germline ends came to 10 bases. Germline V gene lookup returns CDR1 SNHLY and CDR2 FYNNEI. The CDR3 length is 13 residues. The CDR3 protein is CASSAGQGYGYTF. The CDR3 coding sequence is TGTGCCAGCAGTGCGGGCCAGGGCTATGGCTACACCTTC. Based on the CDR3 plus reference TRBV2 and TRBJ1-2, the full variable domain is EPEVTQTPSHQVTQMGQEVILRCVPISNHLYFYWYRQILGQKVEFLVSFYNNEISEKSEIFDDQFSVERPDGSNFTLKIRSTKLEDSAMYFCASSAGQGYGYTFGSGTRLTVV.

The V call is TRBV18, the J call TRBJ2-7; 7 bases fit TRBD1. The ends lost 1 base at V and 3 bases at J; junction bases unmatched: 3. CDR3 length equals 14 residues. CDR1 is KGHSH and CDR2 is LQKENI in the germline V gene. The CDR3 DNA reads TGTGCCAGCTCACCACTTGGGACAGACTACGAGCAGTACTTC. It specifies CASSPLGTDYEQYF.

V is TRBV5-6 and J is TRBJ1-5; 8 positions agree with TRBD1. Germline CDR1 SGHDT, CDR2 YYEEEE. V was clipped by 4 bases and J by 7 bases; unmatched bases: 7. The CDR3 runs to 14 residues. In DNA form, the CDR3 reads TGTGCCAGCAGCCTAGGACAGGGAGGCCAGCCCCAGCATTTT. As protein: CASSLGQGGQPQHF.

This chain uses TRBV30 with TRBJ1-2, with D maybe TRBD1 (5 bases). CDR1 and CDR2 (germline): GTSNPN, SVGIG (reference sequence). There are 12 residues in the CDR3. The V and J ends lost 5 bases and 4 bases respectively, with 11 bases between them. The CDR3 sequence is CAWGRGTYGYTF. The CDR3 DNA reads TGTGCCTGGGGAAGGGGTACCTATGGCTACACCTTC.

This clone was observed many times. The sample has other DNA sequences that encode this CDR3 too. The J gene is TRBJ2-3, the V gene TRBV28, with a weak D call TRBD2 (5 bases). CDR3 length: 14 amino acids. Germline CDR1 reads MDHEN; CDR2 reads SYDVKM. Trimming shortened V by 2 bases and J by 5 bases, and 11 bases separated the two germline ends. Written as DNA, the CDR3 is TGTGCCAGCAGTTTACCCGGGATTTTAGATACGCAGTATTTT. Translating gives CASSLPGILDTQYF.

CDR3 sequence (DNA): TGTGCCACCAGTGATTTGATTACAGCCCTGAACACTGAAGCTTTCTTT. It is translated as CATSDLITALNTEAFF. The rearrangement links TRBV24-1 to TRBJ1-1; no clear D. Between the trimmed V and J ends, which lost 0 bases and 0 bases, there was a span of 10 bases. CDR3 length: 16 amino acids. CDR1 and CDR2 (germline): KGHDR, SFDVKD.

The chain joins TRBV2 to TRBJ2-2; D is uncertain. V lost 7 bases and J lost 4, with 7 bases in between. The CDR3 has 12 amino acids. Germline V gene sequence: CDR1 SNHLY, CDR2 FYNNEI. CDR3: CASIRVTGELFF. The CDR3 DNA reads TGTGCCAGCATTCGGGTCACCGGGGAGCTGTTTTTT.